This T cell receptor beta chain is drawn from a study of CD8+CD57+ T cells in acquired aplastic anemia. As for the study in general: Sorted CD4+ and CD8+ cells yielded DNA averaging around 3.2 ug. Study results and caveats: The study identified under 30 CD8+ CDR3 sequences shared by patients and controls. A significant difference in CD8+ Simpson's diversity between patients and controls was not found.

Genomic DNA served as template for TCR beta VDJ and CDR3 profiling. TCRdb reanalysed the reads using MiXCR and keeps one entry per CDR3 protein. Of approximately 170,000 distinct CDR3 sequences in the sample, 40% to 55% were seen once. Germline V gene data show CDR1 as ENHRY and CDR2 as SYGVKD. The CDR3 is made up of 15 amino acids. The V gene end was trimmed by 3 bases and the J gene end by 5 bases; junction bases not matched to a gene: 8. Points on this clonotype: Its antigen remains unknown.

The authors sequenced patients whose flow cytometry had shown CD8+CD57+ cell expansion. Prior therapy had not been administered to any patient at the time of blood sampling. V usage is TRBV10-3 and J usage is TRBJ2-5; 8 bases agree with TRBD2. This receptor was taken from a human donor with aplastic anemia. The sample taken for sequencing was sorted CD4+, CD8+, or CD8+CD57+ T cells (not recorded which) from PBMCs. CDR3 nucleotide sequence: TGTGCCATCAGTGAAGGCGGGGGGCCGGCGGAGACCCAGTACTTC. It codes for CAISEGGGPAETQYF.